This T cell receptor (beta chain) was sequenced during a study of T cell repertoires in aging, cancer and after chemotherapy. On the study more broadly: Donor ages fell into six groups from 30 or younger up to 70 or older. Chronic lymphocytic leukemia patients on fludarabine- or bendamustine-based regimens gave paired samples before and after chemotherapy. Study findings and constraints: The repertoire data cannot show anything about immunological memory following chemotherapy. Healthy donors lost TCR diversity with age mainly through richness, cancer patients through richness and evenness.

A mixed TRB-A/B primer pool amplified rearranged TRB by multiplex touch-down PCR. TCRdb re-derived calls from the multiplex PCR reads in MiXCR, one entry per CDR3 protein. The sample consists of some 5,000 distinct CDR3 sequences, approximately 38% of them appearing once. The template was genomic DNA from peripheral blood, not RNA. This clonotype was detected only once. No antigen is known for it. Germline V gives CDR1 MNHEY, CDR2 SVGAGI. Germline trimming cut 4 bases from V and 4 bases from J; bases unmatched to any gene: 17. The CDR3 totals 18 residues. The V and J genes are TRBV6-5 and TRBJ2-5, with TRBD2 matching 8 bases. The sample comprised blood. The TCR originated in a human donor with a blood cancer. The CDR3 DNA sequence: TGTGCCAGCAGTTCAGCAGCGGGGGCGTCCATGGGAGGAGAGACCCAGTACTTC. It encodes CASSSAAGASMGGETQYF.